This is a list of T cell receptor beta chains from one sample in a study of T-cell memory formation after mild COVID-19. From the 5' RACE reads, TCRdb called clonotypes with MiXCR, one entry per CDR3 protein. This table holds around 250,000 distinct CDR3 sequences, approximately 15% found once. The sequencing sample was made of PBMCs or a T cell subset sorted from them (not recorded which). These receptors originate from a man younger than 30 who had mild COVID-19 (a few samples of this study predate the infection). Cell type and time point are not known. CDR3s include the opening cysteine and the closing phenylalanine or tryptophan. The D gene is left open where the match is weak. Clone size is stated in some rows and not others, as once, few, many or a class when expanded.

j_gene	abundance	d_gene	v_gene	CDR3nt	CDR3aa
TRBJ2-6	-	-	TRBV12-3/TRBV12-4	TGTGCCAGCAGTTTGCGCACCTCTGGGGCCAACGTCCTGACTTTC	CASSLRTSGANVLTF
TRBJ1-5	few	-	TRBV11-2	TGTGCCAGCAGCTTATCAGGATTTCAGCCCCAGCATTTT	CASSLSGFQPQHF
TRBJ1-2	few	-	TRBV7-9	TGTGCCAGCAGCTTATTGGGGCAGGTGGCCTGGGGCTACACCTTC	CASSLLGQVAWGYTF
TRBJ2-5	-	-	TRBV6-2/TRBV6-3	TGTGCCAGCAGTTACCGGGGAGCCATCGACGGGCGACAAGAGACCCAGTACTTC	CASSYRGAIDGRQETQYF
TRBJ2-3	-	-	TRBV5-1	TGCGCCAGCAGCTTGGGTGGACAGAGCACAGATACGCAGTATTTT	CASSLGGQSTDTQYF
TRBJ2-1	many	TRBD2	TRBV5-6	TGTGCCAGCAGATATAGCGGGGGGGCCGGTGAGCAGTTCTTC	CASRYSGGAGEQFF
TRBJ2-1	-	TRBD2	TRBV20-1	TGCAGTGCCTACGCTCCGGGACTAGCGGGGCCCTCCTACAATGAGCAGTTCTTC	CSAYAPGLAGPSYNEQFF
TRBJ2-5	few	-	TRBV7-9	TGTGCCAGCAGCCCACCGAGGTGGGAGACCCAGTACTTC	CASSPPRWETQYF
TRBJ1-1	-	-	TRBV7-2	TGTGCCAGCAGCTTAGTGGGGAACCCTAACACTGAAGCTTTCTTT	CASSLVGNPNTEAFF
TRBJ2-7	few	-	TRBV5-1	TGCGCCAGCAGCTTGATGACGGGGGCCGAGCAGTACTTC	CASSLMTGAEQYF
TRBJ1-1	-	-	TRBV5-6	TGTGCCAGCAGCCCGTGGGACCCCCGGGGGTGGACTGAAGCTTTCTTT	CASSPWDPRGWTEAFF
TRBJ1-2	-	TRBD1	TRBV5-1	TGCGCCAGCAGCTTGTCCCCAGGGGGCCAGGGTGGCTACACCTTC	CASSLSPGGQGGYTF
TRBJ2-1	few	-	TRBV12-3/TRBV12-4	TGTGCCAGCACCCCCGGGCCCTGGGGCTGGCAGTTCTTC	CASTPGPWGWQFF
TRBJ2-3	few	-	TRBV4-2	TGTGCCAGCAGCCAAGAACAGGGTGCAAATACGCAGTATTTT	CASSQEQGANTQYF
TRBJ2-7	few	-	TRBV10-3	TGTGCCATCAGTGCAACAGGAGCCCACTACGAGCAGTACTTC	CAISATGAHYEQYF
TRBJ2-1	few	-	TRBV6-5	TGTGCCAGCAGTTACCAGACAGCCTACAATGAGCAGTTCTTC	CASSYQTAYNEQFF
TRBJ2-3	-	TRBD2	TRBV9	TGTGCCAGCAGCACCCGGGGGGGTTCCACAGATACGCAGTATTTT	CASSTRGGSTDTQYF
TRBJ2-3	-	-	TRBV24-1	TGTGCCACCAGTGACGTATGGCAGGGCGCAGATACGCAGTATTTT	CATSDVWQGADTQYF
TRBJ1-5	few	-	TRBV7-2	TGTGCCAGCAGCTTAGGATATCGGGGAGGTGGCAATCAGCCCCAGCATTTT	CASSLGYRGGGNQPQHF
TRBJ2-2	-	-	TRBV4-3	TGCGCCAGCAGCCAAGATCCCCAGGGTTGGACCGGGGAGCTGTTTTTT	CASSQDPQGWTGELFF
TRBJ1-4	-	TRBD1	TRBV28	TGTGCCAGCAGTTTTAGCGGACAGGGGGCGGCTAATGAAAAACTGTTTTTT	CASSFSGQGAANEKLFF
TRBJ1-1	-	-	TRBV11-2	TGTGCCAGCAGCTTAACGTACACTGAAGCTTTCTTT	CASSLTYTEAFF
TRBJ2-3	-	TRBD2	TRBV12-3/TRBV12-4	TGTGCCAGCAGTTTACGGGGGGCGGGGGGAGATACGCAGTATTTT	CASSLRGAGGDTQYF
TRBJ2-1	-	TRBD2	TRBV7-9	TGTGCCCGCAGAGGATTGACTAGCGGGGGTATAGATGAGCAGTTCTTC	CARRGLTSGGIDEQFF
TRBJ2-1	few	-	TRBV12-3/TRBV12-4	TGTGCCAGCAGGGACCTGGCTGGGCTGTTCTTC	CASRDLAGLFF
TRBJ2-2	-	TRBD1	TRBV6-4	TGTGCCAGCAGTGACTCGGGACAGGGAGCCGGGGAGCTGTTTTTT	CASSDSGQGAGELFF
TRBJ2-5	-	-	TRBV24-1	TGTGCCACCAGTGAAGTTGGAGATGAGACCCAGTACTTC	CATSEVGDETQYF
TRBJ2-7	-	-	TRBV6-5	TGTGCCAGCAGTTACGGTCAGGGAATGTACGAGCAGTACTTC	CASSYGQGMYEQYF
TRBJ2-3	few	-	TRBV20-1	TGCAGTGCTAGGCGGGACGATACGCAGTATTTT	CSARRDDTQYF
TRBJ1-1	many	-	TRBV10-3	TGTGCCGTCACTGGAGCTTCGAACACTGAAGCTTTCTTT	CAVTGASNTEAFF
TRBJ2-5	-	TRBD2	TRBV15	TGTGCCACCAGCTCTCGACTAGCGGGGATTTACCAAGAGACCCAGTACTTC	CATSSRLAGIYQETQYF
TRBJ1-2	-	TRBD1	TRBV30	TGTGCCTGGAGTGTTAACAGGGGCTATGGCTACACCTTC	CAWSVNRGYGYTF
TRBJ2-1	few	TRBD1	TRBV12-3/TRBV12-4	TGTGCCAGCAGTTTAAGGACAGGGGATGTAGGGGAGCAGTTCTTC	CASSLRTGDVGEQFF
TRBJ2-1	many	-	TRBV20-1	TGCAGTGCTAGAGATCCCGCGGGGGCGGTCTACAATGAGCAGTTCTTC	CSARDPAGAVYNEQFF